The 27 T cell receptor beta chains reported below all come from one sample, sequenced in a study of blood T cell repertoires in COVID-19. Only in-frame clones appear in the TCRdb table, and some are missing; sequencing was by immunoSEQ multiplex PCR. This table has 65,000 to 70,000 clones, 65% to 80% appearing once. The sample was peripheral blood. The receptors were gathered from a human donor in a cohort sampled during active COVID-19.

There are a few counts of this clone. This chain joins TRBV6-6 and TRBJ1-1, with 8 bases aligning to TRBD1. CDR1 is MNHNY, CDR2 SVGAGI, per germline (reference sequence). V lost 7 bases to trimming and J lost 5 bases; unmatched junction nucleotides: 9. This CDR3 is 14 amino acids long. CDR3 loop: CASTHRGMRTEAFF. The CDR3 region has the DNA TGTGCCAGCACCCACAGGGGGATGAGGACTGAAGCTTTCTTT.

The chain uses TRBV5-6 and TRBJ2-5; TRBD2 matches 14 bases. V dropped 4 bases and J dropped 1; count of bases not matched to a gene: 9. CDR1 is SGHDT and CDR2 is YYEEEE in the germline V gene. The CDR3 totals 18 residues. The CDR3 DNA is TGTGCCAGCAGCACCGGGACTAGCGGGAGCCCTCCCCAAGAGACCCAGTACTTC. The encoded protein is CASSTGTSGSPPQETQYF.

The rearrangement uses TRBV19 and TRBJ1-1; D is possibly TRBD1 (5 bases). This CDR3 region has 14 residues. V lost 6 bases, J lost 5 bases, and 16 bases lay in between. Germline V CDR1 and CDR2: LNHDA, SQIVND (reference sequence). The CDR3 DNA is TGTGCCAGTAGCAAGGGGAGGGGAGGGACTGAAGCTTTCTTT. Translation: CASSKGRGGTEAFF.

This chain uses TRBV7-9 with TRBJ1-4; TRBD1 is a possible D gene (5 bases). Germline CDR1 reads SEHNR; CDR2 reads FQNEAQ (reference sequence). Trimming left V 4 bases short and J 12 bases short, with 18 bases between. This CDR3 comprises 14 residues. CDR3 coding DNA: TGTGCCAGCAGCTCGACAGACCCCTCTGGAGAACTGTTTTTT. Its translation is CASSSTDPSGELFF.

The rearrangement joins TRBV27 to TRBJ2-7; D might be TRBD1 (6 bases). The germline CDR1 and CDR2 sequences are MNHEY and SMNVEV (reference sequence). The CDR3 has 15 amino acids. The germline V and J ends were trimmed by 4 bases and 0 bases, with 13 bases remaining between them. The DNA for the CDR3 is TGTGCCAGCAGTTACGACAGGAGAACCTCCTACGAGCAGTACTTC. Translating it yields CASSYDRRTSYEQYF.

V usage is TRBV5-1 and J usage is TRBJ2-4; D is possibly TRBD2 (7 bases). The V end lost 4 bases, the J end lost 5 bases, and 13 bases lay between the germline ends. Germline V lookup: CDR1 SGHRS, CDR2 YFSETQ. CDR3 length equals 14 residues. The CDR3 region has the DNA TGCGCCAGCAGCCCGAGGGGGGGCGAAAACATTCAGTACTTC. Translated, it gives CASSPRGGENIQYF. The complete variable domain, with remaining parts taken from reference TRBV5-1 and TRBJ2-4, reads KAGVTQTPRYLIKTRGQQVTLSCSPISGHRSVSWYQQTPGQGLQFLFEYFSETQRNKGNFPGRFSGRQFSNSRSEMNVSTLELGDSALYLCASSPRGGENIQYFGAGTRLSVL.

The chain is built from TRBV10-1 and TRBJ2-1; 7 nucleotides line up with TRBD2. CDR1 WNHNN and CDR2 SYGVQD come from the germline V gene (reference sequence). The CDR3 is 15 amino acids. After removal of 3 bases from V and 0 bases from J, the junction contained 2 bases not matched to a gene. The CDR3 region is CASSDPGGSYNEQFF. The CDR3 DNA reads TGCGCCAGCAGTGACCCGGGAGGCTCCTACAATGAGCAGTTCTTC.

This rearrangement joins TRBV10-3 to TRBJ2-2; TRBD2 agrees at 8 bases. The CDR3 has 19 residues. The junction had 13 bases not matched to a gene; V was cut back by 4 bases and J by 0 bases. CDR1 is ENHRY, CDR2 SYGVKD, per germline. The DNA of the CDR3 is TGTGCCATCAGTGGTGGCGATAGCGGGACTAAGTCGAACACCGGGGAGCTGTTTTTT. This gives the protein CAISGGDSGTKSNTGELFF.

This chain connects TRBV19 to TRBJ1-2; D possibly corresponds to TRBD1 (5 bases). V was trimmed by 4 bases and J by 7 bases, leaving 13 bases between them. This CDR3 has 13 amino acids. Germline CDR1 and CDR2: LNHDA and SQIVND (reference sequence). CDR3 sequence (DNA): TGTGCCAGTAGTACCCCCGGAGGGGCTGGCTACACCTTC. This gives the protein CASSTPGGAGYTF. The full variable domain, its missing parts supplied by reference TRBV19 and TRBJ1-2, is DGGITQSPKYLFRKEGQNVTLSCEQNLNHDAMYWYRQDPGQGLRLIYYSQIVNDFQKGDIAEGYSVSREKKESFPLTVTSAQKNPTAFYLCASSTPGGAGYTFGSGTRLTVV.

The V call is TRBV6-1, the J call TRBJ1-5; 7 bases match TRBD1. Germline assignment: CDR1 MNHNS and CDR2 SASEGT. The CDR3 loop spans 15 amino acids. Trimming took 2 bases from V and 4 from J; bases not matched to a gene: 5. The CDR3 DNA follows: TGTGCCAGCAGTGAAATAGGGACAGTAAATCAGCCCCAGCATTTT. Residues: CASSEIGTVNQPQHF.

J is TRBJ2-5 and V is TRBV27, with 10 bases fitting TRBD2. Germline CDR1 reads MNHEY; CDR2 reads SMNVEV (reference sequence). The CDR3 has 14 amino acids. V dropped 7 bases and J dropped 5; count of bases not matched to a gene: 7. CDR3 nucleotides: TGTGCCAGCAATACAGCGGGAGGGCCCGAGACCCAGTACTTC. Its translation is CASNTAGGPETQYF.

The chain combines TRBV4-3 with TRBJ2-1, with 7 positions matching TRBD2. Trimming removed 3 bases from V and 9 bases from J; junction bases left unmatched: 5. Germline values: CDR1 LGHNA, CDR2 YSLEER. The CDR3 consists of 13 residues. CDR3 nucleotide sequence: TGCGCCAGCAGCCAGGGGAGGGGAGGTGAGCAGTTCTTC. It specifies CASSQGRGGEQFF.

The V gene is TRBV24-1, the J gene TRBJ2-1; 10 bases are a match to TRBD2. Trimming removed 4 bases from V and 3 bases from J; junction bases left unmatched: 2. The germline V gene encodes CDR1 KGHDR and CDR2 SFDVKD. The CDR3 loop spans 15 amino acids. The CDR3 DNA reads TGTGCCACCAGTGAATTAGCGGGAGGCTACAATGAGCAGTTCTTC. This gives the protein CATSELAGGYNEQFF.

The CDR3 loop is CASSLWGGQKNTEAFF. The CDR3 nucleotides read TGTGCCAGCAGCCTCTGGGGTGGACAAAAGAACACTGAAGCTTTCTTT. The chain uses TRBV5-5 and TRBJ1-1; D is perhaps TRBD1 (5 bases). Trimming cost V 4 bases and J 1 base, with 17 bases left between them. The CDR3 extends over 16 amino acids. Per the germline V gene, CDR1 is SGHKS and CDR2 is YYEKEE (reference sequence).

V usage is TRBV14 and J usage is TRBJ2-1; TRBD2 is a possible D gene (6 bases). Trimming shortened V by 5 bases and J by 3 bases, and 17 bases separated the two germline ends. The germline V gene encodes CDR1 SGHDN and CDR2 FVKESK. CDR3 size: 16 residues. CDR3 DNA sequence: TGTGCCAGCAGCTCCTTAGGGACGGGGGTCTACAATGAGCAGTTCTTC. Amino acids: CASSSLGTGVYNEQFF.

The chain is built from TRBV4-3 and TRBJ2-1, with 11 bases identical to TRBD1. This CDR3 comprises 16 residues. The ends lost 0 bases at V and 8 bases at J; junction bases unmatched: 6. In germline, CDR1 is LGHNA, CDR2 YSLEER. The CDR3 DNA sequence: TGCGCCAGCAGCCAAGATGGGACAGGGGGTTGGTATGAGCAGTTCTTC. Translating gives CASSQDGTGGWYEQFF.

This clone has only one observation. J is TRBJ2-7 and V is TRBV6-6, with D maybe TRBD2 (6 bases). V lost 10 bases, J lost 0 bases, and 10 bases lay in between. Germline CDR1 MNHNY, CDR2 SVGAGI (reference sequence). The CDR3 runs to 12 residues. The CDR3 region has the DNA TGTGCCACCGCGGGAAGCTCCTACGAGCAGTACTTC. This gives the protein CATAGSSYEQYF.

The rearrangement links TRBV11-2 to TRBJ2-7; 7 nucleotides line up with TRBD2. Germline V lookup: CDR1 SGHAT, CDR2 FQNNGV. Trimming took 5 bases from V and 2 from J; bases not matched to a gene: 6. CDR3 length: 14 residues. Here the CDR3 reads CASSHPGRAYEQYF. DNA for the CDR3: TGTGCCAGCAGCCACCCGGGGAGGGCCTACGAGCAGTACTTC.

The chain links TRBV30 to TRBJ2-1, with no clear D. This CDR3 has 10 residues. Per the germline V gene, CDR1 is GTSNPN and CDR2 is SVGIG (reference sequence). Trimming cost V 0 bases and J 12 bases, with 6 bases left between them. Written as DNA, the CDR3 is TGTGCCTGGAGTGTACGCGGGCAGTTCTTC. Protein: CAWSVRGQFF.

The CDR3 DNA reads as TGTGCCAGCAGTCAACTAGCGGGGGGGCTCTACAATGAGCAGTTCTTC. This encodes CASSQLAGGLYNEQFF. The chain joins TRBV6-6 to TRBJ2-1; 13 bases agree with TRBD2. Germline V gives CDR1 MNHNY, CDR2 SVGAGI (reference sequence). The ends lost 5 bases at V and 3 bases at J; junction bases unmatched: 4. CDR3 length: 16 amino acids.

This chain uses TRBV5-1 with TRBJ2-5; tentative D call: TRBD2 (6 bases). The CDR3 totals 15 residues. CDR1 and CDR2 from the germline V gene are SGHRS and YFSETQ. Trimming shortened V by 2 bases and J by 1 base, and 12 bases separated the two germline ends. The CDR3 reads CASSFYGGTQETQYF. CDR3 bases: TGCGCCAGCAGCTTCTATGGGGGGACCCAAGAGACCCAGTACTTC.

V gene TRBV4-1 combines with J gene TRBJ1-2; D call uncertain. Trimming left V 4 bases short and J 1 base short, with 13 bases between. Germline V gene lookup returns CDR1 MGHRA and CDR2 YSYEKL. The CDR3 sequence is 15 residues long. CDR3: CASSRTTSDNYGYTF. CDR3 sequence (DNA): TGCGCCAGCAGCCGGACTACTTCGGATAACTATGGCTACACCTTC.

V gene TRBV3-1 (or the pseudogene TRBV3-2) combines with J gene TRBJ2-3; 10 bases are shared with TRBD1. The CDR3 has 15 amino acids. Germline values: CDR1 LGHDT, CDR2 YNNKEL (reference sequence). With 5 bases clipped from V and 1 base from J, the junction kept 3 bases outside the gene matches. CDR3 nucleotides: TGTGCCAGCAGCACCGGGACAGGGGGCACAGATACGCAGTATTTT. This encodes CASSTGTGGTDTQYF.

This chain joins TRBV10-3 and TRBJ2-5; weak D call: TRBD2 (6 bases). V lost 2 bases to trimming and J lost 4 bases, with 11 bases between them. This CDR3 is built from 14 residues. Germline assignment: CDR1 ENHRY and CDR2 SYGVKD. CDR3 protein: CAISEGQGGETQYF. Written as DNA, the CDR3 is TGTGCCATCAGTGAGGGGCAGGGAGGAGAGACCCAGTACTTC.

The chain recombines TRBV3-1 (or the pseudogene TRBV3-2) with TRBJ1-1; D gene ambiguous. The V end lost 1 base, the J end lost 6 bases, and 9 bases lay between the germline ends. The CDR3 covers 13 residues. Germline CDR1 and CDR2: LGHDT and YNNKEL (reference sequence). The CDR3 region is CASSQGSRSEAFF. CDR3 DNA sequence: TGTGCCAGCAGCCAAGGATCTCGGTCTGAAGCTTTCTTT.

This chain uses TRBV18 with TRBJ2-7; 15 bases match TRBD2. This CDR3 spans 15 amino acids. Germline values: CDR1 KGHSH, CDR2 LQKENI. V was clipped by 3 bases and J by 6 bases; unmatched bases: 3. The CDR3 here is CASSPGLAGGSEQYF. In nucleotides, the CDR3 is TGTGCCAGCTCACCGGGACTAGCGGGAGGATCCGAGCAGTACTTC.

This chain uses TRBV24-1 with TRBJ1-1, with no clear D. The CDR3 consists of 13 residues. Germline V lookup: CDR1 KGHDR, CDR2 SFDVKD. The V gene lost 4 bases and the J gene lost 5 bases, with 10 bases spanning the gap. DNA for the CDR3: TGTGCCACCAGTGACAACACAGTGACTGAAGCTTTCTTT. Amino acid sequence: CATSDNTVTEAFF.